These T cell receptor beta chains were read from a single sample in a study of T-cell reconstitution after alpha-beta-depleted transplantation in children. TCRdb used MiXCR to reprocess the PCR reads, holding one entry per CDR3 protein. The table has 400,000 to 450,000 distinct CDR3 sequences, around 46% seen once. The material was PBMCs, obtained before TCRalphabeta/CD19-depleted stem cell transplant. These receptors all come from a girl aged 2 to 9 with aplastic anemia, due to receive a stem cell transplant. Each CDR3 is given with its conserved first and last residue.

J gene: TRBJ2-7; V gene: TRBV13; CDR3 protein: CASSRAPTSGGSEQYF
J gene: TRBJ2-5; V gene: TRBV9; CDR3 protein: CASSAPPGTSGRGETQYF
J gene: TRBJ2-2; V gene: TRBV7-9; CDR3 protein: CASSSSGRAGELFF
J gene: TRBJ1-4; V gene: TRBV15; CDR3 protein: CATSRDGGGVEKLFF
J gene: TRBJ1-1; V gene: TRBV4-1; CDR3 protein: CASSQGFADEAFF
J gene: TRBJ1-2; V gene: TRBV20-1; CDR3 protein: CSARQGSWGYTF
J gene: TRBJ2-7; V gene: TRBV20-1; CDR3 protein: CSAQSEAGGDYEQYF
J gene: TRBJ2-1; V gene: TRBV11-2; CDR3 protein: CASSLLSGRVNNEQFF
J gene: TRBJ2-7; V gene: TRBV20-1; CDR3 protein: CSAREGLAGGVKGDEQYF
J gene: TRBJ1-1; V gene: TRBV19; CDR3 protein: CASSIQGRNTEAFF
J gene: TRBJ2-2; V gene: TRBV20-1; CDR3 protein: CSASGLASTGELFF
J gene: TRBJ2-1; V gene: TRBV20-1; CDR3 protein: CSVPVSGRAYNEQFF
J gene: TRBJ2-5; V gene: TRBV7-2; CDR3 protein: CASSPPLAGSPIMHF
J gene: TRBJ2-7; V gene: TRBV7-6; CDR3 protein: CASSGGLGDINQQYF
J gene: TRBJ2-1; V gene: TRBV2; CDR3 protein: CASAAWDNEQFF
J gene: TRBJ2-5; V gene: TRBV18; CDR3 protein: CASSPPGLVIETQYF
J gene: TRBJ2-5; V gene: TRBV12-3/TRBV12-4; CDR3 protein: CASSLMDRGGETQYF
J gene: TRBJ2-5; V gene: TRBV29-1; CDR3 protein: CSAAGETSGQTQYF